A few counts support the clone carrying this T cell receptor (beta chain). This entry comes from a study of graft-versus-host responses after intestinal transplantation. Study summary: Multivisceral, liver-intestinal, or isolated intestinal transplants were given to recipients. Overall study results and limits: Maximum circulating GvH clone levels tracked with early post-transplant HvG decreases.

Responder cells labeled with CFSE (about 200,000) were co-plated with irradiated stimulator cells labeled with violet dye (about 200,000). Sorted after the reaction were proliferating CFSE-low CD3+CD4+ and CD3+CD8+ responders. Using immunoSEQ multiplex PCR, the repertoire was profiled, and TCRdb retains in-frame clones only, with some absent. The table shows 10,000 or so clones, with about 27% occurring only once. This CDR3 spans 14 amino acids. Per germline, CDR1 SEHNR and CDR2 FQNEAQ (reference sequence). Trimming removed 8 bases at V and 3 bases at J, with 16 bases between. The J gene is TRBJ1-2, the V gene TRBV7-9; no reliable D call. The receptor was derived from a human patient who received an intestinal transplant. Sequencing used alloreactive CD4+ T cells from a mixed lymphocyte reaction culture, obtained before intestinal transplant. Indicated subset: CFSE-low proliferating T cells sorted from roughly 6-day pre-transplant mixed lymphocyte reaction (GvH or HvG direction). This chain's CDR3 is CASHYSNAYYGYTF. The CDR3, as DNA: TGTGCCAGCCATTACAGCAATGCTTACTATGGCTACACCTTC.